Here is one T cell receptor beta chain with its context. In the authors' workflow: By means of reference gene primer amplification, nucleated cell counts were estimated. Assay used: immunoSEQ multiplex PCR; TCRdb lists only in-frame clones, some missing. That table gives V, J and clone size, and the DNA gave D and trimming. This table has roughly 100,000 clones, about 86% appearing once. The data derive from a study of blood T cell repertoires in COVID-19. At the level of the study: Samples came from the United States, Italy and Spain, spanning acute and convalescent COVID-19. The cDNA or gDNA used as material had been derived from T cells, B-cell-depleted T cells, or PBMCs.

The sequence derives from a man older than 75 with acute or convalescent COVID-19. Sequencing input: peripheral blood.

The CDR3, as DNA: TGCGCCAGCAGTGCCCAGCGGGAGGACATTCAGTACTTC. This translates into CASSAQREDIQYF. The genes are TRBV10-1 and TRBJ2-4, with 9 bases identical to TRBD2. Germline loops: CDR1 WNHNN, CDR2 SYGVQD (reference sequence). This CDR3 comprises 13 residues. V was pared by 4 bases and J by 8 bases, with 3 bases of the junction left unmatched.